Following are 4 T cell receptor beta chains from one sample sequenced in a study of blood T cell repertoires in COVID-19. Assay used: immunoSEQ multiplex PCR; TCRdb lists only in-frame clones, some missing. Among roughly 380,000 clones, roughly 80% were seen once, and the ten largest hold 0.85% to 1.3%. Sequencing input: peripheral blood. These receptors came from a human donor with acute or convalescent COVID-19. The donor label of this sample is uncertain.

J is TRBJ1-6 and V is TRBV5-8; 9 positions match TRBD1. Per germline, CDR1 SGHTS and CDR2 YDEGEE. The J segment lost 7 bases and the V segment lost 4 bases, leaving 9 bases of the junction unmatched. The CDR3 runs to 16 residues. In DNA form, the CDR3 reads TGTGCCAGCAGCGGAGGACAGGGGAAGAGGAATTCACCCCTCCACTTT. It encodes CASSGGQGKRNSPLHF.

The chain has TRBV27 and TRBJ1-2, with D perhaps TRBD1 (6 bases). The CDR3 contains 13 residues. The germline V and J ends were trimmed by 6 bases and 4 bases, with 12 bases remaining between them. CDR1 and CDR2 from the germline V gene are MNHEY and SMNVEV (reference sequence). The CDR3, as DNA: TGTGCCAGCAGCCCAGGGGCCCCCTATGGCTACACCTTC. It is translated as CASSPGAPYGYTF.

The rearrangement uses TRBV9 and TRBJ2-1, with 9 positions matching TRBD2. Germline values: CDR1 SGDLS, CDR2 YYNGEE. CDR3 length: 15 residues. V lost 1 base, J lost 7 bases, and 6 bases stayed unmatched. The CDR3 sequence: CASSVKTSGRNEQFF. The CDR3 region has the DNA TGTGCCAGCAGCGTAAAGACTAGCGGACGAAATGAGCAGTTCTTC. The full variable domain, with the rest looked up from reference TRBV9 and TRBJ2-1, is DSGVTQTPKHLITATGQRVTLRCSPRSGDLSVYWYQQSLDQGLQFLIQYYNGEERAKGNILERFSAQQFPDLHSELNLSSLELGDSALYFCASSVKTSGRNEQFFGPGTRLTVL.

This chain links TRBV19 with TRBJ1-4; a weak D match, TRBD1 (6 bases). Germline V lookup: CDR1 LNHDA, CDR2 SQIVND (reference sequence). V was shortened by 9 bases and J by 5 bases, with 16 bases between the two germline ends. The length of the CDR3 is 14 residues. DNA of the CDR3: TGTGCCAGCAGCCGGGACATTATAAATGAAAAACTGTTTTTT. Encoded protein: CASSRDIINEKLFF.